The subject of this entry is one T cell receptor (beta chain). The data were obtained in a study of control samples from healthy donors and cancer patients. V was trimmed by 4 bases and J by 5 bases, leaving 11 bases between them. Germline lookup yields CDR1 SEHNR and CDR2 FQNEAQ (reference sequence). The CDR3 totals 13 residues. Generated by immunoSEQ multiplex PCR, the TCRdb table keeps only in-frame clones and is missing some. Of 140,000 to 150,000 clones listed, under 95% are singletons. This sequence was found in a man between 18 and 35 years old in good health. The chain is built from TRBV7-9 and TRBJ1-1, with no clear D. Material: blood. The CDR3 is CASSSLGGTEAFF. CDR3 nucleotide sequence: TGTGCCAGCAGCTCCCTGGGTGGGACTGAAGCTTTCTTT. Supplemented by reference TRBV7-9 and TRBJ1-1, the full variable domain reads DTGVSQNPRHKITKRGQNVTFRCDPISEHNRLYWYRQTLGQGPEFLTYFQNEAQLEKSRLLSDRFSAERPKGSFSTLEIQRTEQGDSAMYLCASSSLGGTEAFFGQGTRLTVV.